This is a list of T cell receptor beta chains from one sample in a study of vaccination and CD4 T cells after COVID-19. Their specific antigens are unknown. TCRdb fed the PCR reads into MiXCR, producing one record per CDR3 protein. The data contain some 16,000 distinct CDR3 sequences, less than 60% of them singletons. The material sequenced was CD4+ T cells from blood, cultured in vitro, taken about 7 months after SARS-CoV-2 vaccination. These receptors were taken from a human donor who had recovered from COVID-19. CDR3s include the opening cysteine and the closing phenylalanine or tryptophan. A D gene is named only where the DNA matches it firmly. Clone size is not always given. Where it is, it says once, few, many or a class for expanded clones.

size: -
D: -
J: TRBJ1-2
V: TRBV20-1
DNA: TGCAGTGCTAGAGATCCCGGGGGGGGCGGCTATGGCTACACCTTC
CDR3: CSARDPGGGGYGYTF

size: -
D: -
J: TRBJ2-7
V: TRBV2
DNA: TGTGCCAGCAGCCCCTACCACGAGCAGTACTTC
CDR3: CASSPYHEQYF

size: few
D: -
J: TRBJ1-6
V: TRBV6-5
DNA: TGTGCCAGCAGTTACGACAGGCGCAATTCACCCCTCCACTTT
CDR3: CASSYDRRNSPLHF

size: -
D: -
J: TRBJ2-7
V: TRBV7-9
DNA: TGTGCCAGCAGCCGGGACACCGCCTACGAGCAGTACTTC
CDR3: CASSRDTAYEQYF

size: -
D: TRBD2
J: TRBJ2-2
V: TRBV11-3
DNA: TGTGCCAGCAGCTTAGACGGCGGGAGGAACACCGGGGAGCTGTTTTTT
CDR3: CASSLDGGRNTGELFF

size: -
D: -
J: TRBJ2-5
V: TRBV6-2/TRBV6-3
DNA: TGTGCCAGCAGTGCCCTAGCGAGCAGAGAGACCCAGTACTTC
CDR3: CASSALASRETQYF

size: few
D: TRBD1
J: TRBJ1-2
V: TRBV15
DNA: TGTGCCACCAGCAGAGCAGTCGCGACAGGGGCCTATGGCTACACCTTC
CDR3: CATSRAVATGAYGYTF

size: -
D: -
J: TRBJ1-2
V: TRBV7-2
DNA: TGTGCCAGCAGGTTAACGGTATATGGCTACACCTTC
CDR3: CASRLTVYGYTF

size: few
D: TRBD1
J: TRBJ2-3
V: TRBV20-1
DNA: TGCAGTGCTAGGCCCACAGGGGGAGAGGCGCAGTATTTT
CDR3: CSARPTGGEAQYF

size: -
D: TRBD1
J: TRBJ2-4
V: TRBV6-1
DNA: TGTGCCAGCAGGCACAGGGGGTTGGCCAAAAACATTCAGTACTTC
CDR3: CASRHRGLAKNIQYF

size: few
D: TRBD2
J: TRBJ2-5
V: TRBV2
DNA: TGTGCCAGCAGAAGACTAGCGGTAGAGGCACAGTACTTC
CDR3: CASRRLAVEAQYF

size: -
D: TRBD2
J: TRBJ2-3
V: TRBV20-1
DNA: TGCAGTGCTTATCACAGCGGGGGGGCCACAGATACGCAGTATTTT
CDR3: CSAYHSGGATDTQYF

size: -
D: -
J: TRBJ1-5
V: TRBV23-1
DNA: TGCGCCACCCTCGTGGGGGCCCAGCATTTT
CDR3: CATLVGAQHF

size: few
D: TRBD1
J: TRBJ1-2
V: TRBV7-2
DNA: TGTGCCAGCACCACTATCCCTTGGCAGGGGGAAGGCTACACCTTC
CDR3: CASTTIPWQGEGYTF

size: -
D: TRBD2
J: TRBJ2-7
V: TRBV20-1
DNA: TGCAGTGCTAGTACAGGACTAGCCTACGAGCAGTACTTC
CDR3: CSASTGLAYEQYF

size: -
D: -
J: TRBJ1-4
V: TRBV20-1
DNA: TGCAGTGCTAGAGATCGCCGGTCGGATGAAAAACTGTTTTTT
CDR3: CSARDRRSDEKLFF

size: few
D: -
J: TRBJ2-7
V: TRBV5-1
DNA: TGCGCCAGCAGCTTGGTGTCAGCCTACGAGCAGTACTTC
CDR3: CASSLVSAYEQYF

size: few
D: TRBD1
J: TRBJ2-7
V: TRBV27
DNA: TGTGCCAGCAGTAGGACAGGGAATACCTACGAGCAGTACTTC
CDR3: CASSRTGNTYEQYF

size: -
D: -
J: TRBJ2-3
V: TRBV19
DNA: TGTGCCAGTAGTTACGGGGATACGCAGTATTTT
CDR3: CASSYGDTQYF

size: -
D: TRBD2
J: TRBJ2-3
V: TRBV15
DNA: TGTGCCACCAGCAGGGGACTAGCGGGAGGGCGCACAGATACGCAGTATTTT
CDR3: CATSRGLAGGRTDTQYF

size: -
D: -
J: TRBJ2-2
V: TRBV24-1
DNA: TGTGCCACCAGAGGCTCGGGAGGGGAGCTGTTTTTT
CDR3: CATRGSGGELFF

size: few
D: -
J: TRBJ1-6
V: TRBV20-1
DNA: TGCAGTGCTAGAGGCGGGACATTTGACAATTCACCCCTCCACTTT
CDR3: CSARGGTFDNSPLHF

size: -
D: -
J: TRBJ2-5
V: TRBV20-1
DNA: TGCAGTGCTAGAACCTCCGAGACCCAGTACTTC
CDR3: CSARTSETQYF

size: -
D: -
J: TRBJ1-1
V: TRBV6-5
DNA: TGTGCCAGCAGTTACCCTTATTTGAACACTGAAGCTTTCTTT
CDR3: CASSYPYLNTEAFF

size: few
D: TRBD2
J: TRBJ2-7
V: TRBV6-1
DNA: TGTGCCAGCAGTGAAGCGGGGGGACTAGCGGGAGGGTACGAGCAGTACTTC
CDR3: CASSEAGGLAGGYEQYF

size: -
D: TRBD1
J: TRBJ1-5
V: TRBV4-1
DNA: TGCGCCAGCAGTCTCTCGCCAGGGGGCTATCAGCCCCAGCATTTT
CDR3: CASSLSPGGYQPQHF

size: few
D: -
J: TRBJ2-3
V: TRBV6-5
DNA: TGTGCCAGCAGTTACAGGGTTCGCACAGATACGCAGTATTTT
CDR3: CASSYRVRTDTQYF

size: few
D: TRBD1
J: TRBJ1-2
V: TRBV7-2
DNA: TGTGCCAGCAGCCCACAGACAGGGAGTTATGGCTACACCTTC
CDR3: CASSPQTGSYGYTF

size: -
D: -
J: TRBJ2-1
V: TRBV7-2
DNA: TGTGCCAGCAGCTTACCGGGGCGACGCTACAATGAGCAGTTCTTC
CDR3: CASSLPGRRYNEQFF

size: -
D: -
J: TRBJ2-5
V: TRBV9
DNA: TGTGCCAGCAGCGTCACCCGAGACCTCGCGGAGACCCAGTACTTC
CDR3: CASSVTRDLAETQYF

size: -
D: -
J: TRBJ1-6
V: TRBV6-4
DNA: TGTGCCAGCAGCCCCTGGGGGGGACCAGATAATTCACCCCTCCACTTT
CDR3: CASSPWGGPDNSPLHF

size: -
D: TRBD1
J: TRBJ1-6
V: TRBV6-1
DNA: TGTGCCGCAACCGGGACAGTGGAAAATTCACCCCTCCACTTT
CDR3: CAATGTVENSPLHF

size: -
D: TRBD1
J: TRBJ1-1
V: TRBV7-2
DNA: TGTGCCAGCAGCTCGACAGGGGGTTATAACACTGAAGCTTTCTTT
CDR3: CASSSTGGYNTEAFF

size: -
D: -
J: TRBJ1-5
V: TRBV11-2
DNA: TGTGCCAGCAGCCCCTCCTCGGGTTTCGGTCAGCCCCAACATTTT
CDR3: CASSPSSGFGQPQHF

size: -
D: TRBD1
J: TRBJ1-1
V: TRBV7-2
DNA: TGTGCCAGCAGCTTAGTCGGGCAGGGGGGCACTGAAGCTTTCTTT
CDR3: CASSLVGQGGTEAFF

size: few
D: TRBD1
J: TRBJ1-5
V: TRBV7-8
DNA: TGTGCCAGCAGTACAGGGGGCGGTCAGCCCCAGCATTTT
CDR3: CASSTGGGQPQHF

size: -
D: -
J: TRBJ2-7
V: TRBV11-3
DNA: TGTGCCAGCATCCAGCCTTACGAGCAGTACTTC
CDR3: CASIQPYEQYF

size: -
D: -
J: TRBJ2-5
V: TRBV5-6
DNA: TGTGCCAGCAGCTCGACCCGGGATGGGGAGACCCAGTACTTC
CDR3: CASSSTRDGETQYF

size: few
D: -
J: TRBJ2-6
V: TRBV7-2
DNA: TGTGCCAGCAGCTTAGGGGGCGGGGCCAACGTCCTGACTTTC
CDR3: CASSLGGGANVLTF

size: few
D: -
J: TRBJ1-6
V: TRBV5-8
DNA: TGTGCCAGCAGCTTGGGGCTCGAGCGAGGATCACCCCTCCACTTT
CDR3: CASSLGLERGSPLHF

size: -
D: -
J: TRBJ2-5
V: TRBV6-1
DNA: TGTGCCAGCAGCTCTAGCGACCCGGAGACCCAGTACTTC
CDR3: CASSSSDPETQYF

size: few
D: -
J: TRBJ1-1
V: TRBV20-1
DNA: TGCAGTGCTAGCGGGGGGAGGAACACTGAAGCTTTCTTT
CDR3: CSASGGRNTEAFF

size: few
D: TRBD2
J: TRBJ2-5
V: TRBV6-1
DNA: TGTGCCAGTACCCACCCCCCGGGACTAGCGGTTGTGGGCCAAGAGACCCAGTACTTC
CDR3: CASTHPPGLAVVGQETQYF

size: -
D: TRBD1
J: TRBJ1-2
V: TRBV5-5
DNA: TGTGCCAGCAGCAGGACAGGGTATTCTCTTAGGGGGAGTGATGGCTACACCTTC
CDR3: CASSRTGYSLRGSDGYTF

size: -
D: -
J: TRBJ1-2
V: TRBV20-1
DNA: TGCAGTGCTAGAGATAGGGCAGCTAACTATGGCTACACCTTC
CDR3: CSARDRAANYGYTF

size: -
D: -
J: TRBJ1-1
V: TRBV20-1
DNA: TGCAGTGCTAGAGATGGTTCGGTTGGGATGGGATCGGGAGCTTTCTTT
CDR3: CSARDGSVGMGSGAFF

size: -
D: -
J: TRBJ1-2
V: TRBV10-3
DNA: TGTGCCATCAGTGATTCCGCCTCCTACACCTTC
CDR3: CAISDSASYTF